The clone carrying this TCR beta chain occurred a few times. Its antigen is as yet unknown. The data derive from a study of cytomegalovirus exposure and HLA in healthy donors. Germline CDR1 SEHNR, CDR2 FQNEAQ (reference sequence). V shed 5 bases and J shed 3 bases, with 7 bases lying between them. The CDR3 is made up of 12 amino acids. Study findings and constraints: In a later analysis, an Asian-associated ancestry cluster reportedly showed fewer N-insertions than the 666-donor mean. Available immune exposure information covered CMV serostatus only. Donors were assumed by presence/absence analyses to have roughly uniform sequencing depth. Reports indicate that TCR beta sequences accurately predicted the HLA-A and HLA-B alleles of most subjects.

Primers: 60 Vbeta forward and 13 Jbeta reverse. Data came from immunoSEQ multiplex PCR; TCRdb stores just in-frame clones and leaves some out. The sample lists some 120,000 clones, roughly 71% seen once, with 5.5% to 7.5% in the top ten. This TCR came from a woman aged 50 to 65 in good health and CMV-seropositive. The source material was PBMCs. The V call is TRBV7-9, the J call TRBJ1-1; D gene unclear. For the CDR3, the DNA is TGTGCCAGCAGCCTCCAGGACACTGAAGCTTTCTTT. Translated, it gives CASSLQDTEAFF.